A single sample gave rise to the 29 T cell receptor beta chains below, sequenced in a study of shared clonotypes between healthy human individuals. The table came from immunoSEQ multiplex PCR; TCRdb's copy has only in-frame clones and leaves some out. This sample has 450,000 to 550,000 clones, with more than 65% found just once. Sequencing was performed on PBMCs. All receptors come from a woman between 40 and 55 years old in good health. Some clones in this sample may be carry-over from other donors' samples.

The V gene is TRBV5-1, the J gene TRBJ2-5, with D hard to call. The CDR3 consists of 13 residues. Germline lookup yields CDR1 SGHRS and CDR2 YFSETQ. Trimming took 1 base from V and 3 from J, leaving 7 bases between them. The CDR3 nucleotides read TGCGCCAGCAGCTTGCTCTGGGAAGAGACCCAGTACTTC. Residues: CASSLLWEETQYF.

The V call is TRBV6-5, the J call TRBJ2-1; 7 nucleotides agree with TRBD2. The J segment lost 11 bases and the V segment lost 2 bases, leaving 6 bases of the junction unmatched. Germline assignment: CDR1 MNHEY and CDR2 SVGAGI. The CDR3 contains 13 residues. DNA for the CDR3: TGTGCCAGCAGTTACCCGGGACTACCGCAGCAGTTCTTC. Translating it yields CASSYPGLPQQFF.

The chain links TRBV18 to TRBJ2-1; 9 nucleotides line up with TRBD2. Germline-derived CDR1 and CDR2 are KGHSH and LQKENI. The ends lost 1 base at V and 3 bases at J; junction bases unmatched: 7. This CDR3 region has 17 residues. The CDR3 sequence is CASSPRVAGVLYNEQFF. The CDR3 DNA follows: TGTGCCAGCTCACCACGGGTAGCGGGAGTCCTCTACAATGAGCAGTTCTTC.

This sequence joins TRBV10-3 and TRBJ2-1; 7 nucleotides agree with TRBD1. V trimming: 6 bases; J trimming: 3 bases; junction bases outside the gene matches: 8. Germline values: CDR1 ENHRY, CDR2 SYGVKD. The CDR3 sequence is 15 residues long. The DNA of the CDR3 is TGTGCCATCAGCAGGACAGGAGAAAACTACAATGAGCAGTTCTTC. Translation: CAISRTGENYNEQFF.

In the case of this clone: At one end, the junction sequence differs from germline, possibly due to a read error. CDR3 DNA sequence: TGTGCCAGCAGATTATGGGCACTAGCTCGCAATGAGCAGTTCTTC. Residues: CASRLWALARNEQFF. V and J are TRBV27 and TRBJ2-1, with D tentatively TRBD2 (6 bases). The CDR3 is 15 residues long. Germline lookup yields CDR1 MNHEY and CDR2 SMNVEV (reference sequence).

The rearrangement links TRBV7-2 to TRBJ2-5, with 7 nucleotides matching TRBD1. Germline lookup yields CDR1 SGHTA and CDR2 FQGNSA. CDR3 length: 13 residues. The V segment lost 7 bases and the J segment 5 bases; nucleotides outside the gene matches: 7. The CDR3 region is CASTGGALETQYF. CDR3 DNA sequence: TGTGCCAGCACAGGGGGAGCGTTGGAGACCCAGTACTTC.

The chain combines TRBV5-1 with TRBJ1-6, with 8 positions matching TRBD1. Germline loops: CDR1 SGHRS, CDR2 YFSETQ. Unmatched junction bases numbered 3, after V lost 0 bases and J lost 7 bases. The CDR3 has 15 amino acids. The CDR3 loop reads CASSLGTGWNSPLHF. The CDR3 coding sequence is TGCGCCAGCAGCTTGGGGACAGGGTGGAATTCACCCCTCCACTTT.

The rearrangement joins TRBV14 to TRBJ2-5; 10 nucleotides align to TRBD2. Germline CDR1 SGHDN, CDR2 FVKESK. The J segment lost 4 bases and the V segment lost 0 bases, leaving 8 bases of the junction unmatched. This CDR3 spans 17 amino acids. Here the CDR3 reads CASSQDRGLAIRETQYF. The CDR3 coding sequence is TGTGCCAGCAGCCAAGATAGGGGACTAGCGATCAGAGAGACCCAGTACTTC. The variable domain in full, with the rest retrieved from reference TRBV14 and TRBJ2-5, is EAGVTQFPSHSVIEKGQTVTLRCDPISGHDNLYWYRRVMGKEIKFLLHFVKESKQDESGMPNNRFLAERTGGTYSTLKVQPAELEDSGVYFCASSQDRGLAIRETQYFGPGTRLLVL.

This clone was seen a single time. This specimen includes other DNA sequences encoding the same CDR3. The rearrangement uses TRBV28 and TRBJ2-3; the D is unclear. This CDR3 contains 13 residues. V lost 5 bases and J lost 0, with 6 bases in between. The V gene's germline CDR1 is MDHEN and CDR2 SYDVKM. The CDR3 here is CASSPPSTDTQYF. CDR3 bases: TGTGCCAGCAGTCCACCTAGCACAGATACGCAGTATTTT.

This clone was observed a few times. CDR3 sequence: CATHKGGGRETQYF. The CDR3 coding sequence is TGTGCCACCCATAAGGGGGGAGGGAGAGAGACCCAGTACTTC. V usage is TRBV12-5 and J usage is TRBJ2-5; possibly TRBD2 for D (7 bases). The CDR3 has 14 amino acids. Per the germline V gene, CDR1 is LGHNT and CDR2 is FRNRAP.

This chain uses TRBV18 with TRBJ2-7; maybe TRBD1 (6 bases). V lost 1 base and J 2 bases, leaving 9 bases between the germline ends. The CDR3 is 14 residues long. Germline V gene lookup returns CDR1 KGHSH and CDR2 LQKENI. CDR3 protein: CASSPLGATYEQYF. In nucleotides, the CDR3 is TGTGCCAGCTCACCACTGGGGGCGACCTACGAGCAGTACTTC.

The gene calls are TRBV7-6 and TRBJ1-5, with unresolved D. This CDR3 has 15 residues. V gave up 1 base and J gave up 1 base, with 8 bases separating them. Germline assignment: CDR1 SGHVS and CDR2 FNYEAQ. CDR3: CASSLGIDSNQPQHF. CDR3 nucleotides: TGTGCCAGCAGCTTAGGCATAGACAGCAATCAGCCCCAGCATTTT.

The chain has TRBV18 and TRBJ2-3; 7 nucleotides align to TRBD1. CDR1 is KGHSH and CDR2 is LQKENI in the germline V gene. V dropped 10 bases and J dropped 2; count of bases not matched to a gene: 9. The CDR3 runs to 14 residues. In DNA, the CDR3 is TGTGCCACCGGATCCGGGACAGTCACAGATACGCAGTATTTT. The encoded protein is CATGSGTVTDTQYF.

The rearrangement uses TRBV28 and TRBJ1-4, with D unresolved. The CDR3 runs to 13 residues. Germline loops: CDR1 MDHEN, CDR2 SYDVKM. CDR3 coding DNA: TGTGCATCCCGCGGTCATCTTAATGAAAAACTGTTTTTT. Protein: CASRGHLNEKLFF.

This rearrangement joins TRBV7-3 to TRBJ2-2; TRBD2 might be the D (6 bases). Per germline, CDR1 SGHTA and CDR2 FQGTGA. Between the trimmed V and J ends, which lost 3 bases and 1 base, there was a span of 15 bases. This CDR3 has 17 amino acids. The CDR3 region is CASSLTPGTGNTGELFF. CDR3 nucleotide sequence: TGTGCCAGCAGCTTGACCCCCGGGACTGGGAACACCGGGGAGCTGTTTTTT.

Remarks on this clone: Other DNA sequences of this sample code for an identical CDR3. The chain is built from TRBV19 and TRBJ1-1; D gene uncertain. This CDR3 region has 13 residues. Trimming removed 2 bases at V and 2 bases at J, with 6 bases between. Germline loops: CDR1 LNHDA, CDR2 SQIVND (reference sequence). The CDR3 sequence: CASSISRNTEAFF. The CDR3 region has the DNA TGTGCCAGTAGTATATCGCGAAACACTGAAGCTTTCTTT. The complete variable domain, with remaining parts taken from reference TRBV19 and TRBJ1-1, reads DGGITQSPKYLFRKEGQNVTLSCEQNLNHDAMYWYRQDPGQGLRLIYYSQIVNDFQKGDIAEGYSVSREKKESFPLTVTSAQKNPTAFYLCASSISRNTEAFFGQGTRLTVV.

The rearrangement joins TRBV7-2 to TRBJ2-5; maybe TRBD1 (6 bases). CDR1 and CDR2 from the germline V gene are SGHTA and FQGNSA. Deletions cut 5 bases from V and 4 bases from J, with 14 bases between. This CDR3 region has 14 residues. The CDR3 reads CASSTAGTIETQYF. The CDR3 DNA follows: TGTGCCAGCAGCACCGCCGGGACAATAGAGACCCAGTACTTC.

This sequence joins TRBV19 and TRBJ1-5, with 8 positions matching TRBD1. CDR1 and CDR2 (germline): LNHDA, SQIVND (reference sequence). With 7 bases clipped from V and 7 bases from J, the junction kept 9 bases outside the gene matches. The CDR3 covers 14 residues. DNA of the CDR3: TGTGCCAGTATAAGATCAGGGGGCGGACAGCCCCAGCATTTT. This gives the protein CASIRSGGGQPQHF. The complete variable domain, with remaining parts taken from reference TRBV19 and TRBJ1-5, reads DGGITQSPKYLFRKEGQNVTLSCEQNLNHDAMYWYRQDPGQGLRLIYYSQIVNDFQKGDIAEGYSVSREKKESFPLTVTSAQKNPTAFYLCASIRSGGGQPQHFGDGTRLSIL.

The CDR3 DNA sequence: TGTGCCAGCAGTGGGGGCAGGGGAGCGGGGCCTAGCACAGATACGCAGTATTTT. Its protein product is CASSGGRGAGPSTDTQYF. J is TRBJ2-3 and V is TRBV25-1, with D maybe TRBD2 (7 bases). Germline V gene data show CDR1 as MGHDK and CDR2 as SYGVNS. The CDR3 consists of 18 residues. Trimming cost V 4 bases and J 0 bases, with 20 bases left between them.

This sequence joins TRBV10-1 and TRBJ2-5; D is perhaps TRBD1 (6 bases). Trimming removed 11 bases at V and 7 bases at J, with 23 bases between. The CDR3 runs 14 residues. CDR1 and CDR2 (germline): WNHNN, SYGVQD (reference sequence). The CDR3 spells CAGRLGRGLGTQYF. The CDR3 DNA reads as TGCGCCGGGAGATTGGGCAGGGGTCTTGGGACCCAGTACTTC.

This chain uses TRBV5-1 with TRBJ2-2, with D uncertain. This CDR3 spans 16 amino acids. Between the trimmed V and J ends, which lost 0 bases and 6 bases, there was a span of 15 bases. CDR1 and CDR2 from the germline V gene are SGHRS and YFSETQ. The CDR3 DNA reads TGCGCCAGCAGCTTGGAGCTCGCTATGACCGCCGGGGAGCTGTTTTTT. Its protein product is CASSLELAMTAGELFF.

This sequence joins TRBV5-4 and TRBJ2-2, with 10 bases fitting TRBD1. The trim removed 4 bases at V and 6 bases at J, leaving 9 bases unmatched. Germline CDR1 reads SGHNT; CDR2 reads YYREEE (reference sequence). The CDR3 covers 16 residues. The CDR3 DNA sequence: TGTGCCAGCAGCGCGGTATCGGGACAGGGGTCCGGGGAGCTGTTTTTT. Protein: CASSAVSGQGSGELFF.

This rearrangement joins TRBV6-1 to TRBJ2-7; TRBD2 matches at 9 bases. The CDR3 is made up of 15 amino acids. Trimming took 9 bases from V and 3 from J; bases not matched to a gene: 12. Germline values: CDR1 MNHNS, CDR2 SASEGT. The CDR3 sequence is CASAKTGTSSYEQYF. CDR3 bases: TGTGCCAGTGCTAAAACCGGGACTAGCAGCTACGAGCAGTACTTC.

The chain carries TRBV19 and TRBJ2-5; possibly TRBD1 for D (6 bases). V was pared by 6 bases and J by 5 bases, with 16 bases between. The CDR3 loop spans 14 amino acids. Germline CDR1 reads LNHDA; CDR2 reads SQIVND (reference sequence). The CDR3 DNA is TGTGCCAGTAGACCCACAGGGTTGGTCGAGACCCAGTACTTC. Translation gives CASRPTGLVETQYF.

The chain employs TRBV7-2 and TRBJ2-2; D ambiguous. Germline-derived CDR1 and CDR2 are SGHTA and FQGNSA. V lost 0 bases and J 2 bases, leaving 13 bases between the germline ends. This CDR3 comprises 17 residues. The CDR3 sequence is CASSLAATHTNTGELFF. Here the CDR3 DNA reads TGTGCCAGCAGCTTAGCGGCTACCCATACTAACACCGGGGAGCTGTTTTTT.

As to this clone: A read error is likely here: a far larger clone is one base away. The chain recombines TRBV10-1 with TRBJ2-7; no firm D call. Germline lookup yields CDR1 WNHNN and CDR2 SYGVQD (reference sequence). V was trimmed by 11 bases and J by 5 bases, leaving 13 bases between them. This CDR3 spans 11 amino acids. DNA for the CDR3: TGCGCCGGCCAAGGAAGCGACGAGCAGTACTTC. Translating gives CAGQGSDEQYF.

In the case of this clone: Other DNA sequences within the sample encode an identical CDR3. The chain links TRBV6-6 to TRBJ2-7, with D possibly being TRBD1 (6 bases). Trimming took 5 bases from V and 3 from J, leaving 8 bases between them. The CDR3 length is 12 residues. CDR1 is MNHNY and CDR2 is SVGAGI in the germline V gene (reference sequence). CDR3 protein: CASSPGDYEQYF. The CDR3 DNA is TGTGCCAGCAGTCCAGGGGACTACGAGCAGTACTTC.

The V call is TRBV25-1, the J call TRBJ2-5; either TRBD1 or TRBD2 may supply D (5 bases each). The germline gives CDR1 MGHDK, CDR2 SYGVNS. Trimming shortened V by 2 bases and J by 2 bases, and 9 bases separated the two germline ends. This CDR3 is 14 amino acids long. The CDR3 DNA follows: TGTGCCAGCAGTGAAGGGGGAAATCAAGAGACCCAGTACTTC. This translates into CASSEGGNQETQYF.

In its sample, this clone was seen a few times. The chain couples TRBV7-3 to TRBJ2-1; 12 bases fit TRBD2. Trimming at V came to 5 bases and at J to 1 base, leaving 18 bases not matched to a gene. The germline V gene encodes CDR1 SGHTA and CDR2 FQGTGA. This CDR3 contains 21 residues. The CDR3 sequence: CASSPISTSGRPRSSYNEQFF. CDR3 nucleotides: TGTGCCAGCAGCCCAATATCGACTAGCGGGAGACCTAGAAGTTCCTACAATGAGCAGTTCTTC. The full variable domain, in which reference TRBV7-3 and TRBJ2-1 provide the parts outside the CDR3, is GAGVSQTPSNKVTEKGKYVELRCDPISGHTALYWYRQSLGQGPEFLIYFQGTGAADDSGLPNDRFFAVRPEGSVSTLKIQRTERGDSAVYLCASSPISTSGRPRSSYNEQFFGPGTRLTVL.